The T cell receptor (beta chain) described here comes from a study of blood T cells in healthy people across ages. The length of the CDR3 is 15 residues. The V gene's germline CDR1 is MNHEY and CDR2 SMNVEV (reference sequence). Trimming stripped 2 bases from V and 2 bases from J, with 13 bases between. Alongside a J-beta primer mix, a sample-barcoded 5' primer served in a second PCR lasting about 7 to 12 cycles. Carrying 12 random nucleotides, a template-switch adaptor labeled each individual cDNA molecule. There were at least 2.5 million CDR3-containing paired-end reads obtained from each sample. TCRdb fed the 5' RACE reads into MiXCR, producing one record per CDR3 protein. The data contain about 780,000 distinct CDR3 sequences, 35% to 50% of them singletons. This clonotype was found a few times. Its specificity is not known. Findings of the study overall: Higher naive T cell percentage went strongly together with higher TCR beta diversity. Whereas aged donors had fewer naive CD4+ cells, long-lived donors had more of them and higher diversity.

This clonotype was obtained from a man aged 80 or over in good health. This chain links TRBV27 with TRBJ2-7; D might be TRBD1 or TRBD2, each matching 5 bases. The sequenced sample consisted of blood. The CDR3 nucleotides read TGTGCCAGCAGTTTACTGAGGGGTACGCCCTACGAGCAGTACTTC. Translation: CASSLLRGTPYEQYF.